This TCR beta chain originates from a study of blood T cells in healthy people across ages (dated by TCRdb to the mid-2010s). For the study in its entirety: In model experiments, template switching captured roughly one uniquely barcoded TCR beta cDNA molecule for every two T cells. Age-related changes in TCR beta repertoire diversity were measured in the study by deep sequencing normalized with unique cDNA molecular identifiers. Four age groups were formed from the donors: young (average approximately 16 years), middle-aged (more than 35), aged (62) and long-lived (approximately 80). To avoid experimental bias, donors of different ages were distributed randomly across sequencing lanes. Two additional independent replicas of 1 million unique cDNA reads from the same blood draw were analyzed for two donors (one aged 18 to 30 and one aged 80 or older). The study at large found these results: Because donor CMV infection status was unknown, age-related changes in expanded clonotypes were potentially confounded. As age increased, observed TCR beta diversity per million T cells dropped in a roughly linear way, and a significant reduction was already evident by age 40. There was a strong correlation between observed TCR beta diversity and the percentage of naive T cells measured by flow cytometry. Estimates of total diversity from one million sequenced T cells were regarded as lower bounds and underestimates. The long-lived group showed more naive CD4+ T cells, fewer expanded clones and increased TCR diversity than the aged group, suggesting age selection. Because profiling used bulk unsorted PBMCs, naive and antigen-experienced compartments could not be compared conclusively.

The library was produced with 5' RACE. Reads for this sample came from an Illumina HiSeq 2500. A second about 7 to 12 cycle PCR used a sample-barcoded 5' primer and a J-beta primer mix. A unique molecular identifier was introduced onto each TCR beta cDNA molecule by a template-switch 5' adaptor carrying 12 random nucleotides. Each sample yielded at least 2.5 million CDR3-containing paired-end reads. The Mint cDNA synthesis kit, primed by a TRBC-specific oligonucleotide, was used to synthesize first-strand cDNA from all RNA. All cDNA was treated with uracil-DNA glycosylase and then went through a first 18-cycle PCR with the universal primers M1SS and BC2_uni_R. On the authors' methods: Each sample was normalized by randomly selecting 1 million high-quality reads, each carrying a distinct molecular identifier. Instead of being binned into consensus sequences, reads that shared molecular identifiers were thrown out. MiTCR, run with a Q25 quality threshold and the strictest error-elimination algorithm, handled CDR3 identification, clonotype clustering and error correction. A nonparametric unseen species model with Euler transformation was used to estimate a lower bound on total TCR beta diversity. TCRdb trimmed the raw reads at Q25, called clones with MiXCR and kept productive beta chains. Rows matching on CDR3 protein sequence are summarized as one entry with the most common DNA and genes. For this entry, the V and J calls and clone size follow TCRdb and not the study's own pipeline. The sample table contains about 830,000 distinct CDR3 sequences; only one count was recorded for about 62% of them. Over 20% of the sample is held by the ten biggest clonotypes.

Germline trimming: 2 bases from V, 9 bases from J; junction bases outside gene matches: 9. The CDR3 runs 15 residues from the cysteine to the phenylalanine. Left in the record is the CDR3 DNA by itself, 45 bases read in frame from the first base. Systemically healthy Caucasian individuals from Russia, some 40 in total and aged roughly 6 to 100 years, were included as donors. Around 9.9 milliliters of peripheral blood were collected from each donor into EDTA-treated Vacutainer tubes. PBMCs were isolated by Ficoll-Paque density-gradient centrifugation, with at least 7 million obtained per sample. Trizol reagent was used to extract total RNA from the PBMCs, yielding at least 5.5 micrograms per sample. Naive CD45RAhigh/CD27high T cell percentages were measured by flow cytometry on a PBMC aliquot from every donor. This clonotype was seen a few times. Which antigen it targets is not known. No base quality information exists; no much larger clone differs at one position.

The sequence links TRBV12-3 or TRBV12-4 to TRBJ2-3; TRBD1 fits 9 bases in the junction. This TCR was sampled from a young man in good health. The sequenced sample was blood. The CDR3 has the sequence CASSLLTGGKGTQYF. DNA sequence: TGTGCCAGCAGTTTACTCACAGGGGGCAAAGGGACGCAGTATTTT.